The rows below give T cell receptor beta chains drawn from one sample of a study of CD8 T cells in Susac syndrome. TCRdb analysed the immunoSEQ multiplex PCR reads with MiXCR anew, one entry per CDR3 protein. The sample records 330,000 or so distinct CDR3 sequences, approximately 89% being singletons. Material: CD8+ T cells from PBMCs. The receptors shown here come from a human donor with multiple sclerosis. Both conserved end residues are trimmed from each CDR3. Each record gives: V gene, D gene, clone size, J gene, CDR3 protein. A D gene is named only where the DNA matches it firmly. Expanded clones are given a class, and other clones once, few, many or no size at all.

>TRBV6-2/TRBV6-3|NA|NA|TRBJ1-2
ASSYQTTGGYT
>TRBV7-2|NA|NA|TRBJ1-2
ASSLEGRVGYT
>TRBV7-9|NA|NA|TRBJ2-1
ASSLIDYNEQF
>TRBV12-3/TRBV12-4|NA|NA|TRBJ1-5
ASSLVSAAEPQH
>TRBV29-1|NA|NA|TRBJ2-1
SVGQGSNEQF
>TRBV28|NA|NA|TRBJ2-1
AVSAEQF
>TRBV30|NA|once|TRBJ2-7
ACSGTLSYEQY
>TRBV28|NA|NA|TRBJ2-7
ASSFRGVQSYEQY
>TRBV9|TRBD1|NA|TRBJ1-4
ASSPDQGAGEKLF
>TRBV19|NA|NA|TRBJ1-1
ASSHPIGGGTEAF
>TRBV29-1|TRBD2|NA|TRBJ2-7
SVEDRGDYEQY
>TRBV28|TRBD1|NA|TRBJ1-3
ASGDRVSGNTIY
>TRBV7-9|NA|few|TRBJ2-7
ASTREGYEQY
>TRBV7-9|TRBD2|NA|TRBJ2-3
ASSLGSNPGTSGTDTQY
>TRBV24-1|NA|NA|TRBJ2-2
ATSDLLYTGELF
>TRBV6-1|TRBD1|NA|TRBJ2-7
ASGRGTGNDEQY
>TRBV10-3|NA|NA|TRBJ2-7
AISVGILRGEQY
>TRBV6-4|NA|NA|TRBJ2-3
ASSEGDPTTDTQY
>TRBV9|TRBD1|NA|TRBJ2-5
ASSVQGAPAETQY
>TRBV12-3/TRBV12-4|NA|NA|TRBJ2-7
ASSDSELYEQY
>TRBV27|NA|NA|TRBJ2-1
ASSLAPYNEQF
>TRBV24-1|TRBD2|NA|TRBJ2-3
ATGEALGLAGWQSTDTQY
>TRBV2|TRBD2|NA|TRBJ2-3
ASSESLAGADTQY
>TRBV20-1|TRBD1|once|TRBJ2-7
SARRTGDEQY
>TRBV27|TRBD1|NA|TRBJ2-1
ASRTGSVTAEF
>TRBV28|TRBD1|NA|TRBJ2-3
ASRGQGPSTDTQY
>TRBV9|NA|NA|TRBJ2-2
ASSPPQGGGELF
>TRBV14|TRBD2|NA|TRBJ2-1
ASSHLAGVSYNEQF
>TRBV20-1|NA|NA|TRBJ1-1
SARVRGTNTEAF
>TRBV14|TRBD2|NA|TRBJ2-7
ASSSPREAPHEQY
>TRBV7-2|NA|NA|TRBJ2-4
ASSLAPGTDEY
>TRBV6-4|TRBD1|NA|TRBJ2-3
ASSDPDRGTDTQY
>TRBV5-1|NA|NA|TRBJ1-2
ASSLSPGDNYGYT